This T cell receptor beta chain comes out of a study of shared clonotypes between healthy human individuals. The material for each subset, its genomic DNA, was split evenly across several immunoSEQ plates. Clones were read by immunoSEQ multiplex PCR, and TCRdb kept only the in-frame ones, dropping some. The repertoire holds around 1 million clones, about three quarters seen once, with approximately 1.5% in the top ten. Comments on this clone: This sample includes further DNA sequences coding for the same CDR3.

This CDR3 contains 12 residues. V shed 6 bases and J shed 5 bases, with 8 bases lying between them. The germline V gene encodes CDR1 MDHEN and CDR2 SYDVKM. Memory CD4+ cells were the fraction left after CD45RA+ naive selection. The V gene is TRBV28, the J gene TRBJ1-5; D is possibly TRBD1 (6 bases). The sequence was collected from a man between 18 and 35 years old in good health. The sequencing input was memory CD4+ T cells sorted from blood. Subset of the sample: CD45RA-negative fraction. The CDR3 protein is CASRRQDQPQHF. The DNA of the CDR3 is TGTGCCAGCAGACGACAGGATCAGCCCCAGCATTTT.